This T cell receptor (beta chain) was captured in a study of T-cell reconstitution after alpha-beta-depleted transplantation in children. Preparation of the TCRbeta library used unique molecular identifiers. Using its own MiXCR run on the PCR reads, TCRdb lists one record per CDR3 protein. The repertoire consists of some 530,000 distinct CDR3 sequences, with roughly an eighth occurring once and the leading ten covering around 6%. CDR3 length: 13 amino acids. Between the trimmed V and J ends, which lost 4 bases and 3 bases, there was a span of 10 bases. Germline assignment: CDR1 LNHNV and CDR2 YYDKDF (reference sequence).

This receptor was identified in a human donor who donated a stem cell graft to a child with combined immunodeficiency. Source: PBMCs from the stem cell graft donor, taken from the stem cell graft. J is TRBJ2-7 and V is TRBV15; D uncertain. The CDR3 bases are TGTGCCACCAGCAAATCGAACAACTACGAGCAGTACTTC. This translates into CATSKSNNYEQYF.